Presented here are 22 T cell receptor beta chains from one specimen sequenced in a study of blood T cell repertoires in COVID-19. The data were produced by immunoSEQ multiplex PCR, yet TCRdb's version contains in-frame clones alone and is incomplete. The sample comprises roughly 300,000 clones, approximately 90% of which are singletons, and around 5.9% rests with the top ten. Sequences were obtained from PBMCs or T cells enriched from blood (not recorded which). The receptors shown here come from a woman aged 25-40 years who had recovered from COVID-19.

CDR3 residues: CASSLGGGFFGELFF. For the CDR3, the DNA is TGTGCCAGCAGCTTGGGGGGAGGATTTTTCGGGGAGCTGTTTTTT. The J gene is TRBJ2-2, the V gene TRBV5-4; TRBD2 is a possible D gene (6 bases). Germline V gives CDR1 SGHNT, CDR2 YYREEE (reference sequence). The CDR3 length is 15 residues. The V end lost 0 bases, the J end lost 7 bases, and 13 bases lay between the germline ends.

CDR3 nucleotide sequence: TGCAGCGTTGCCGACACCAACTATGGCTACACCTTC. Protein product: CSVADTNYGYTF. The V call is TRBV29-1, the J call TRBJ1-2; D is ambiguous. Trimming cost V 4 bases and J 2 bases, with 8 bases left between them. This CDR3 has 12 residues. CDR1 and CDR2 (germline): SQVTM, ANQGSEA.

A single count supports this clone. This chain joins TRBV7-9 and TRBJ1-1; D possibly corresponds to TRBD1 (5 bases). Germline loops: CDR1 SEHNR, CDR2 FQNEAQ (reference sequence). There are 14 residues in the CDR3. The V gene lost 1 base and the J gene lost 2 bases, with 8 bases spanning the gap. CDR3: CASSLETGNTEAFF. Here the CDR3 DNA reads TGTGCCAGCAGCTTAGAAACAGGTAACACTGAAGCTTTCTTT. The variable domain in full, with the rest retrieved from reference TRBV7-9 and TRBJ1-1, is DTGVSQNPRHKITKRGQNVTFRCDPISEHNRLYWYRQTLGQGPEFLTYFQNEAQLEKSRLLSDRFSAERPKGSFSTLEIQRTEQGDSAMYLCASSLETGNTEAFFGQGTRLTVV.

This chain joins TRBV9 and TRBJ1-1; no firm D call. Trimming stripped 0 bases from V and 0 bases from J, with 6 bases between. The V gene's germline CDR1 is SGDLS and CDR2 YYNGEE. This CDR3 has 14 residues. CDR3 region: CASSVDEVNTEAFF. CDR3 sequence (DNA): TGTGCCAGCAGCGTAGATGAGGTGAACACTGAAGCTTTCTTT.

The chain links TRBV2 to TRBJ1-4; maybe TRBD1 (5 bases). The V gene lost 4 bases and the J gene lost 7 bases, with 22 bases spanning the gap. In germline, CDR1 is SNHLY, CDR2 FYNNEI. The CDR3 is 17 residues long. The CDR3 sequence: CASSGVGGARVGEKLFF. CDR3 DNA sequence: TGTGCCAGCAGTGGAGTGGGTGGGGCCCGGGTAGGTGAAAAACTGTTTTTT. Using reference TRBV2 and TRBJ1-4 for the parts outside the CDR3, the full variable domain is EPEVTQTPSHQVTQMGQEVILRCVPISNHLYFYWYRQILGQKVEFLVSFYNNEISEKSEIFDDQFSVERPDGSNFTLKIRSTKLEDSAMYFCASSGVGGARVGEKLFFGSGTQLSVL.

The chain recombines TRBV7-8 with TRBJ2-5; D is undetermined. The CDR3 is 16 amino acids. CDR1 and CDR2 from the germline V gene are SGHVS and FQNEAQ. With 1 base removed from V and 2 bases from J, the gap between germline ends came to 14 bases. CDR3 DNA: TGTGCCAGCAGCTTAGATTACTCATGGGCTCAAGAGACCCAGTACTTC. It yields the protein CASSLDYSWAQETQYF.

The CDR3 coding sequence is TGCAGCGTTGAAGACAGGGGTGTAGGGGGCTACACCTTC. Its translation: CSVEDRGVGGYTF. The chain uses TRBV29-1 and TRBJ1-2, with D perhaps matching TRBD1 (6 bases). Trimming pared 0 bases from V and 8 bases from J, leaving 13 bases between. CDR1 SQVTM and CDR2 ANQGSEA come from the germline V gene. The CDR3 is made up of 13 amino acids.

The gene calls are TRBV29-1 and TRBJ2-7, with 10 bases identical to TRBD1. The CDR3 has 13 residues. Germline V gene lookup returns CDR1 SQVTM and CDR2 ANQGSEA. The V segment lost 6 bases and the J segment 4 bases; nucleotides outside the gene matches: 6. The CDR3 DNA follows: TGCAGCGTGACGGACAGGGGGGTTTACGAGCAGTACTTC. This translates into CSVTDRGVYEQYF.

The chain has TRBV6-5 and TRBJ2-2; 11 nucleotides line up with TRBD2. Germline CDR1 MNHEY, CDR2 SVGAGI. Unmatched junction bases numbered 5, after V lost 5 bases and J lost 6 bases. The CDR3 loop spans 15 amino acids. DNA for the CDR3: TGTGCCAGCAGTCCTAGCGGGGGGTACGCCGGGGAGCTGTTTTTT. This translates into CASSPSGGYAGELFF.

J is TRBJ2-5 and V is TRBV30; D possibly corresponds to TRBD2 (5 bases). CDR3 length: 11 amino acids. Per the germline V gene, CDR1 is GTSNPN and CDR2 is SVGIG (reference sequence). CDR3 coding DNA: TGTGCGGCTTTTCGCGGGGAGACCCAGTACTTC. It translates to CAAFRGETQYF.

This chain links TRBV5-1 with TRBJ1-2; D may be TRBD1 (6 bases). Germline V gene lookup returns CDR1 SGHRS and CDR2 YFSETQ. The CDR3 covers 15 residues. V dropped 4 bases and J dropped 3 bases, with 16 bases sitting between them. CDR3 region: CASSIQGPLDYGYTF. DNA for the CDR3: TGCGCCAGCAGCATCCAGGGGCCGCTGGACTATGGCTACACCTTC.

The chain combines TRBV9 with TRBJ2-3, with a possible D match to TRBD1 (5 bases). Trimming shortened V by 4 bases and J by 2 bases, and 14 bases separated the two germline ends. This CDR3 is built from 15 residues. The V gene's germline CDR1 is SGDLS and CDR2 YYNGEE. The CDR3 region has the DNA TGTGCCAGCAGCCTTACCACAGGTAACACAGATACGCAGTATTTT. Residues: CASSLTTGNTDTQYF.

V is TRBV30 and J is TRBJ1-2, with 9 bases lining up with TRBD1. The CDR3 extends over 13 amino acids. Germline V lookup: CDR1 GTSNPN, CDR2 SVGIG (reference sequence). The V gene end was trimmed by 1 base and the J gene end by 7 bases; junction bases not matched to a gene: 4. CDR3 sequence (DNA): TGTGCCTGGAGTGCGGACAGGGGTTCTGGCTACACCTTC. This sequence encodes CAWSADRGSGYTF.

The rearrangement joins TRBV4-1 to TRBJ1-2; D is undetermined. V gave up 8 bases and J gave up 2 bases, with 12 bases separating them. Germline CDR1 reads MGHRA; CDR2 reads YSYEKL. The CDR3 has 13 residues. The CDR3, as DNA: TGCGCCAGCGGACCCAGGAGGAACTATGGCTACACCTTC. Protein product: CASGPRRNYGYTF.

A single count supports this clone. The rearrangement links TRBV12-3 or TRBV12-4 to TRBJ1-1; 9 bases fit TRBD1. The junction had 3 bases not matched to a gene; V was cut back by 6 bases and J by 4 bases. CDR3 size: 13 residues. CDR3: CASRSTGGTEAFF. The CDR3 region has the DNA TGTGCCAGCAGGTCGACAGGGGGCACTGAAGCTTTCTTT.

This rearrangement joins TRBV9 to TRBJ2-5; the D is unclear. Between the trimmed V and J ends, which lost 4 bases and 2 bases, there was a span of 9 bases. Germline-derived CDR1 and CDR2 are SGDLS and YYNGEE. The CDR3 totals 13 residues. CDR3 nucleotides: TGTGCCAGCAGCCTAAAGGAGCAAGAGACCCAGTACTTC. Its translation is CASSLKEQETQYF.

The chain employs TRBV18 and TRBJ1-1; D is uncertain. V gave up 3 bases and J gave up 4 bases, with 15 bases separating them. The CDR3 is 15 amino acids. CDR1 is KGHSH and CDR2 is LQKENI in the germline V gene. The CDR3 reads CASSPGPAGSTEAFF. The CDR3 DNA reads TGTGCCAGCTCACCCGGGCCGGCGGGTAGCACTGAAGCTTTCTTT.

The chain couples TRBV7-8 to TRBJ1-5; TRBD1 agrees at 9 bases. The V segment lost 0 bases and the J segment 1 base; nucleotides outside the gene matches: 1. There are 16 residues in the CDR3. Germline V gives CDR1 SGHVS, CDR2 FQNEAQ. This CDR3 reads CASSLAGTGSNQPQHF. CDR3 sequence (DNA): TGTGCCAGCAGCTTAGCTGGGACAGGGAGCAATCAGCCCCAGCATTTT.

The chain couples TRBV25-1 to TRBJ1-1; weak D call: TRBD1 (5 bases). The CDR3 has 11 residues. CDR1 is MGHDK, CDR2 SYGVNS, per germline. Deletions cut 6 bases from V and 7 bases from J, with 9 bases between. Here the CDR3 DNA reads TGTGCCAGCAGAGGGGTCCTTGAAGCTTTCTTT. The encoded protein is CASRGVLEAFF.

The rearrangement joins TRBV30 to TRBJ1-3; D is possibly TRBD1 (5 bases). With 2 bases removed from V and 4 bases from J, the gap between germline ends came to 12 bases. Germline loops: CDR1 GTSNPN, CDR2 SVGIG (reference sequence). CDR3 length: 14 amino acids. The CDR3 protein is CAWSFYRGGNTIYF. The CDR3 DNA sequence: TGTGCCTGGAGTTTTTACCGGGGGGGAAACACCATATATTTT.

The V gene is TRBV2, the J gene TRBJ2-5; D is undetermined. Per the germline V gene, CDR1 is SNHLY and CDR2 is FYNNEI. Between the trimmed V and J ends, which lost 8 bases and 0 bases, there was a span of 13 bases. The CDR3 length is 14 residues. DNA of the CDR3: TGTGCCAGCTCGAAAGCTACGTACCAAGAGACCCAGTACTTC. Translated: CASSKATYQETQYF.

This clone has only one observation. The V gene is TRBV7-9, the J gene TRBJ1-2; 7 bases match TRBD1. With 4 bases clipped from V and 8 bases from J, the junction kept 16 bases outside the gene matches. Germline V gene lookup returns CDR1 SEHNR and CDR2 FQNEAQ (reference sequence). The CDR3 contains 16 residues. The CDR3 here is CASSSAGTARFSGYTF. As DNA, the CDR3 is TGTGCCAGCAGCTCCGCCGGGACAGCTCGTTTTAGCGGCTACACCTTC. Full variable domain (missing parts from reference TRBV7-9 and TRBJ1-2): DTGVSQNPRHKITKRGQNVTFRCDPISEHNRLYWYRQTLGQGPEFLTYFQNEAQLEKSRLLSDRFSAERPKGSFSTLEIQRTEQGDSAMYLCASSSAGTARFSGYTFGSGTRLTVV.